This T cell receptor beta chain originates from a study of blood T cell repertoires in COVID-19 (dated by TCRdb to the early 2020s). For context, the study as a whole: Samples from collaborators originated in the United States, Italy and Spain and spanned both the acute and convalescent phases of COVID-19. The repertoires were released in a freely available public database meant as a resource for research on the immune response to SARS-CoV-2. Deeply sampled blood TCRbeta repertoires from subjects exposed to, actively infected with, or recovered from COVID-19 were included in the dataset. The prospective study material was composed of cDNA or gDNA derived from T cells, B-cell-depleted T cells, or PBMCs. Where HLA class I and class II types were available, the types were taken from metadata supplied by the sample provider, not from assay-based typing. The samples were drawn from two sources: the first 160 participants of the ongoing ImmuneRACE study, and some 1,300 subjects contributed by 6 global collaborators. The sample metadata nearly always contained a de-identified subject ID, COVID-19 status, age in years and sex. Summary of the overall study and its limitations: The quantity of clinical and demographic metadata differed by source and by participant and was supplied without curation.

TCRbeta CDR3 regions were amplified from genomic DNA by means of the immunoSEQ Assay, a bias-controlled multiplex PCR. The original methods were these. The number of nucleated cells in each sample was estimated from the amplification of reference gene primers within the assay. To quantify the absolute abundance of each unique TCRbeta CDR3 rearrangement, sequence reads were collapsed and filtered. For each sample, productive Simpson clonality was calculated as the square root of Simpson's diversity index over productive rearrangements. As stored in TCRdb, this immuneACCESS dataset retains in-frame rearrangements with V and J assigned. A fraction of the clones does not appear; measured against another copy, unresolved V genes explain less than half of the discrepancy, and the remainder lacks a known reason. The D gene and trimming were derived from the DNA, and the V and J assignments and clone size from that table. The sample has 200,000 to 300,000 clones on record, roughly 88% of them singletons. The ten largest clones add up to 0.7% of the sample.

About this clone: There is no known antigen for this receptor. The input lacks base qualities; no much larger clone sits a single base away.

Each collaborating institution followed its own protocols to collect whole blood in K2EDTA tubes. For TCRbeta analysis, collaborators shipped samples in one of three forms: frozen whole blood, isolated PBMCs, or DNA extracted from either of those sample types. The CDR3, from cysteine to phenylalanine, totals 15 residues. The retained sequence is limited to the CDR3, 45 bases, with the frame set at the first base. From a lookup of the germline V gene (reference sequence), CDR1 and CDR2 are LNHDA and SQIVND. Ends trimmed: V by 8 bases, J by 3 bases; bases unmatched to a gene: 10. The origin of this receptor is a human donor in a cohort sampled during active COVID-19. The chain employs TRBV19 and TRBJ1-5; 7 bases in the middle match TRBD1. Source material: peripheral blood. DNA sequence: TGTGCCAGTGCTCCGAGGGACAGAACCAATCAGCCCCAGCATTTT. The encoded protein is CASAPRDRTNQPQHF. Supplemented by the reference TRBV19 and TRBJ1-5 proteins around the CDR3, the complete variable domain is DGGITQSPKYLFRKEGQNVTLSCEQNLNHDAMYWYRQDPGQGLRLIYYSQIVNDFQKGDIAEGYSVSREKKESFPLTVTSAQKNPTAFYLCASAPRDRTNQPQHFGDGTRLSIL.